Shown below are 11 T cell receptor beta chains from a single sample sequenced in a study of OX40 agonist ivuxolimab in advanced cancers. The data were produced by immunoSEQ multiplex PCR, yet TCRdb's version contains in-frame clones alone and is incomplete. The sample holds about 58,000 clones; roughly nine tenths are singletons and the top ten take roughly 1.2%. The sample here was CD4+ or CD8+ T cells sorted from blood, taken in a trial of the OX40 agonist ivuxolimab. The receptors come from an adult with an advanced solid tumor such as melanoma, head and neck, liver or kidney cancer.

CDR3 sequence (DNA): TGCGCCAGCAGCCCGTCCGGACTATTGCCCGGACAAGATGAAGCTTTCTTT. This translates into CASSPSGLLPGQDEAFF. The rearrangement joins TRBV5-1 to TRBJ1-1, with a tentative D call TRBD1 (5 bases). The CDR3 length is 17 residues. Trimming removed 4 bases from V and 7 bases from J, with 26 bases in between. The germline CDR1 and CDR2 sequences are SGHRS and YFSETQ.

This rearrangement joins TRBV4-1 to TRBJ1-4; D may be TRBD1 (5 bases). The germline gives CDR1 MGHRA, CDR2 YSYEKL. The CDR3 spans 19 residues. V was cut by 4 bases and J by 3 bases, with 24 bases left in between. The CDR3 nucleotides read TGCGCCAGCAGCCCAAATACTCCGGGGGACGGATTTTCTAATGAAAAACTGTTTTTT. Its protein is CASSPNTPGDGFSNEKLFF.

V usage is TRBV29-1 and J usage is TRBJ1-2; D not certain. V was pared by 4 bases and J by 0 bases, with 15 bases between. Per the germline V gene, CDR1 is SQVTM and CDR2 is ANQGSEA. This CDR3 region has 15 residues. In nucleotides, the CDR3 is TGCAGCGTTGTGGGAAGCGGCCGACCTAACTATGGCTACACCTTC. It codes for CSVVGSGRPNYGYTF.

This clone was observed a handful of times. The chain links TRBV5-1 to TRBJ2-1; D gene uncertain. V was trimmed by 2 bases and J by 0 bases, leaving 6 bases between them. This CDR3 region has 14 residues. The V gene's germline CDR1 is SGHRS and CDR2 YFSETQ. This chain's CDR3 is CASSLFSSYNEQFF. DNA of the CDR3: TGCGCCAGCAGCTTATTTAGCTCCTACAATGAGCAGTTCTTC.

This sequence joins TRBV7-8 and TRBJ1-5, with D unresolved. The CDR3 runs to 16 residues. CDR1 is SGHVS and CDR2 is FQNEAQ in the germline V gene. Trimming took off 0 bases at V and 3 bases at J, with 12 bases between the two ends. The CDR3 DNA follows: TGTGCCAGCAGCTTAGCAGGCAGTCTGATCAATCAGCCCCAGCATTTT. This encodes CASSLAGSLINQPQHF.

The V call is TRBV6-1, the J call TRBJ1-1, with unresolved D. Germline V lookup: CDR1 MNHNS, CDR2 SASEGT. This CDR3 comprises 15 residues. The ends were cut back, 1 base at V and 8 bases at J, with 17 bases in the middle. CDR3 in amino acids: CASSEVIWSVQEAFF. The CDR3 coding sequence is TGTGCCAGCAGTGAAGTTATATGGTCAGTTCAAGAAGCTTTCTTT.

The genes are TRBV4-1 and TRBJ1-5; D may be TRBD1 (6 bases). V was trimmed by 1 base and J by 7 bases, leaving 17 bases between them. The CDR3 consists of 16 residues. The germline CDR1 and CDR2 sequences are MGHRA and YSYEKL. The CDR3 loop is CASSQVPLQGVQPQHF. The CDR3 DNA reads TGCGCCAGCAGCCAAGTTCCATTACAGGGAGTCCAGCCCCAGCATTTT.

This clone was detected only once. The V gene is TRBV11-2, the J gene TRBJ2-3; TRBD2 might be the D (5 bases). CDR1 SGHAT and CDR2 FQNNGV come from the germline V gene. The length of the CDR3 is 16 residues. V lost 7 bases and J lost 5, with 22 bases in between. The CDR3 coding sequence is TGTGCCAGCACTTTATCCCCCAGCGCCCGGGGAGATACGCAGTATTTT. Translation gives CASTLSPSARGDTQYF.

The chain recombines TRBV18 with TRBJ2-6; D is unresolved. Trimming cost V 3 bases and J 0 bases, with 18 bases left between them. The CDR3 totals 19 residues. Germline CDR1 KGHSH, CDR2 LQKENI. Written as DNA, the CDR3 is TGTGCCAGCTCACCCCGGTATCCGGAGCCCTCCTCTGGGGCCAACGTCCTGACTTTC. Encoded protein: CASSPRYPEPSSGANVLTF. The full variable domain, with the rest looked up from reference TRBV18 and TRBJ2-6, is NAGVMQNPRHLVRRRGQEARLRCSPMKGHSHVYWYRQLPEEGLKFMVYLQKENIIDESGMPKERFSAEFPKEGPSILRIQQVVRGDSAAYFCASSPRYPEPSSGANVLTFGAGSRLTVL.

The rearrangement uses TRBV7-8 and TRBJ1-6, with D perhaps TRBD1 (6 bases). Germline V CDR1 and CDR2: SGHVS, FQNEAQ. V was trimmed by 1 base and J by 7 bases, leaving 14 bases between them. The CDR3 extends over 16 amino acids. The chain's CDR3 is CASSLGYRGTNSPLHF. The CDR3, as DNA: TGTGCCAGCAGCTTAGGGTATAGGGGGACCAATTCACCCCTCCACTTT.

The chain uses TRBV5-8 and TRBJ1-1, with D perhaps TRBD1 (6 bases). The CDR3 contains 15 residues. With 4 bases removed from V and 0 bases from J, the gap between germline ends came to 13 bases. Germline V gene sequence: CDR1 SGHTS, CDR2 YDEGEE. CDR3 protein: CASSVGQLLNTEAFF. The CDR3 DNA is TGTGCCAGCAGCGTGGGACAACTATTGAACACTGAAGCTTTCTTT. The full variable domain, with the rest looked up from reference TRBV5-8 and TRBJ1-1, is EAGVTQSPTHLIKTRGQQATLRCSPISGHTSVYWYQQALGLGLQFLLWYDEGEERNRGNFPPRFSGRQFPNYSSELNVNALELEDSALYLCASSVGQLLNTEAFFGQGTRLTVV.